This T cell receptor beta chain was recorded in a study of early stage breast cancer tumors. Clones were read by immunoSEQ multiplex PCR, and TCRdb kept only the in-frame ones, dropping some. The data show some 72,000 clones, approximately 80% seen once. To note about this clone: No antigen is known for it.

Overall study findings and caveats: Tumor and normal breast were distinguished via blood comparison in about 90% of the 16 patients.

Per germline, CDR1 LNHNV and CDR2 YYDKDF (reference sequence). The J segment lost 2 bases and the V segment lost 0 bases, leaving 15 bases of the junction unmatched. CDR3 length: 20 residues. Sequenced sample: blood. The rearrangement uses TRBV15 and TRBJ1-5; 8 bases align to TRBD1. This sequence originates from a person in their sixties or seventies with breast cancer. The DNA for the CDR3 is TGTGCCACCAGCAGAGATTATGGTGGAGGCAGGGGGCACGGCAATCAGCCCCAGCATTTT. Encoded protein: CATSRDYGGGRGHGNQPQHF.